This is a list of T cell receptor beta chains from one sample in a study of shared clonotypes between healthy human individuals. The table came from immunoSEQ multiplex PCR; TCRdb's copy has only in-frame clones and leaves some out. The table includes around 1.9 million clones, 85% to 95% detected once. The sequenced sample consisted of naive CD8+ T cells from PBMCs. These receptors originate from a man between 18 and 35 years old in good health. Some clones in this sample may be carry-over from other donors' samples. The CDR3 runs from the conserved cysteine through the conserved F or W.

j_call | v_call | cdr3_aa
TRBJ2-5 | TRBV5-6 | CASSLGMTGLQETQYF
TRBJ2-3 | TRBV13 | CASSLGETTGIQQDTQYF
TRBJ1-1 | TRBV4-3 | CASSLGRAHTEAFF
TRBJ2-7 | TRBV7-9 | CASSLVLWERSYEQYF
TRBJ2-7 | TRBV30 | CAWSVGASLDEQYF
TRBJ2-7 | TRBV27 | CASSWGRLYEQYF
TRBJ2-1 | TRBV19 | CASSWQKGNEQFF
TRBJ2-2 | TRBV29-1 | CSVMGQGITGELFF
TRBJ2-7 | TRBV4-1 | CASSQQNTGTGGGYEQYF
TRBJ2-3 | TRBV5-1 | CASSSLLELGDTQYF
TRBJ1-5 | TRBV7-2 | CASSPVGARQPQHF